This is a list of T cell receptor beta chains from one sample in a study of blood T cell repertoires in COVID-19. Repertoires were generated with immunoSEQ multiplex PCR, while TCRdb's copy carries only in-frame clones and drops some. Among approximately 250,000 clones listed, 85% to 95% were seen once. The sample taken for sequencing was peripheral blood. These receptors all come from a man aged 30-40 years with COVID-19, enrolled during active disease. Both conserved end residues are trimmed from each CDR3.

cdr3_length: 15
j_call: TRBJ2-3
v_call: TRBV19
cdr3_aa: ASSIDGSGGAPDTQY

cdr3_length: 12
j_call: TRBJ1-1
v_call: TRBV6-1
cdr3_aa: ASSEAVHGTEAF

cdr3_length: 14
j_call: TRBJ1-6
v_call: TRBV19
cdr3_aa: ASSIQGSSYNSPLH

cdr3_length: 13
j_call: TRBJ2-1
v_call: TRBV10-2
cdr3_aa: ASSEPRTGVNEQF

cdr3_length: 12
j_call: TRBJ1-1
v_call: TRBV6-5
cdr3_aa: ASRNRDRNTEAF

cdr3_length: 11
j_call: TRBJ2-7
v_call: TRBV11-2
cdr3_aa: ASARTGGYEQY

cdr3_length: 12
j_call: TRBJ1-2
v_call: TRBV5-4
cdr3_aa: ASRYDRVPRGYT

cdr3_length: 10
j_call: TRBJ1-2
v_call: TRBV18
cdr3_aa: ASSPPSYGYT

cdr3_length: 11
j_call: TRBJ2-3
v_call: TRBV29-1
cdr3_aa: STPGGRADTQY

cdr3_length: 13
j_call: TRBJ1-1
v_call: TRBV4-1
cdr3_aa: ASSQVGRGRTEAF

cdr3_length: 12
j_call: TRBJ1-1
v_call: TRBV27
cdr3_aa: ASSYTGWNTEAF

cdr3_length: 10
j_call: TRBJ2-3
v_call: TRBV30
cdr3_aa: AGSGGADTQY

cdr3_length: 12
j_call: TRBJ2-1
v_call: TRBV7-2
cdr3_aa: ASSLAGADNEQF

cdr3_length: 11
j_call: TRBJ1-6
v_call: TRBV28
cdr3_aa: ASRSPAGSPLH

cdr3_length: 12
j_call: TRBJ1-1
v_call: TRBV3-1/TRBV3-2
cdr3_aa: ASSHHGQATEAF

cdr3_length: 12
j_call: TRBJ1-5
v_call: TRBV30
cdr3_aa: AWNLEGRGQPQH

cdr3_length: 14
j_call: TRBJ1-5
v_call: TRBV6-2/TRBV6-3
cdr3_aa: ASSYSLAPLNQPQH

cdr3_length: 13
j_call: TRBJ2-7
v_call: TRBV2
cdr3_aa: ASSVAQGASWEQY

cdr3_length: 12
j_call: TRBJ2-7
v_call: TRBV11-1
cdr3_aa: ASSGTSVSYEQY

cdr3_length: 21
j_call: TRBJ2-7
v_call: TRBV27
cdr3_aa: ASSLPPYKRRQVHSAIPYEQY

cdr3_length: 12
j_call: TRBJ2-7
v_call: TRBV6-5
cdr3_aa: ASSHSDSRCEQY

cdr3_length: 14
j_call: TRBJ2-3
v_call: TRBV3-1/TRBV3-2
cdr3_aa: ASSPLKASSTDTQY

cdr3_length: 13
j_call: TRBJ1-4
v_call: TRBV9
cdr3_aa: ASSTRRDKNEKLF

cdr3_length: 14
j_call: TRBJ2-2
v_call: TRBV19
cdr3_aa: ASTLSETRGYGELF

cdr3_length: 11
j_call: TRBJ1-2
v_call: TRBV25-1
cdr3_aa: ASTTDSRSGYT

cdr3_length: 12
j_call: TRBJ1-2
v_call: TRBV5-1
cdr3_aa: ASSLNGENYGYT

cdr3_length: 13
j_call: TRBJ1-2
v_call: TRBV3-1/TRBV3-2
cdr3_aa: ASSQDAGHNYGYT

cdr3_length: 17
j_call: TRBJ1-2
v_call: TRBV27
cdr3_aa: ASSRVLVAGVTRTYGYT